Sequencing of this T cell receptor (beta chain) was carried out in a study of T-cell reconstitution after alpha-beta-depleted transplantation in children. This clonotype was picked up a small number of times. A TCRbeta library incorporating unique molecular identifiers was prepared. TCRdb used MiXCR to reprocess the PCR reads, holding one entry per CDR3 protein. The top ten clones hold under 40% of a sample with some 110,000 distinct CDR3 sequences, 10% of them seen once. CDR1 is KGHDR, CDR2 SFDVKD, per germline. V lost 4 bases, J lost 8 bases, and 17 bases lay in between. The CDR3 extends over 15 amino acids.

The V call is TRBV24-1, the J call TRBJ2-1, with D maybe TRBD2 (6 bases). The material was PBMCs, obtained before TCRalphabeta/CD19-depleted stem cell transplant. This clonotype was sampled from a boy aged 2 to 10 with acute lymphoblastic leukemia, due to receive a stem cell transplant. The CDR3 DNA reads TGTGCCACCAGTGACACCTCGGGAGTGGCTGATGAGCAGTTCTTC. Residues: CATSDTSGVADEQFF.